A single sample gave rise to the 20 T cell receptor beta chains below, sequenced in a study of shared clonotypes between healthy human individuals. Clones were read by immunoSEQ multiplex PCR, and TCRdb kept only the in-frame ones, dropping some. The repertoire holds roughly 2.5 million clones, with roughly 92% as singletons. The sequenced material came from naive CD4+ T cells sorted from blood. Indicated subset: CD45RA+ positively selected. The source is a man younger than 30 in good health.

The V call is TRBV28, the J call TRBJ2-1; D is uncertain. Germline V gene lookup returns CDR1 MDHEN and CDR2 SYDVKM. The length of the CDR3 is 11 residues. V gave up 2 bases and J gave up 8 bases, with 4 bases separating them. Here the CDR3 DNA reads TGTGCCAGCAGTTTAACTTATGAGCAGTTCTTC. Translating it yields CASSLTYEQFF.

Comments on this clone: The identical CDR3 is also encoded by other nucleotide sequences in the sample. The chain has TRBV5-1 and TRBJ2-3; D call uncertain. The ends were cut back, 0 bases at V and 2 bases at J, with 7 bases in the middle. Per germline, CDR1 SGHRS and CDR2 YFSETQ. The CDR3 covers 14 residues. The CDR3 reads CASSLARFTDTQYF. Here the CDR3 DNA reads TGCGCCAGCAGCTTGGCGCGGTTCACAGATACGCAGTATTTT.

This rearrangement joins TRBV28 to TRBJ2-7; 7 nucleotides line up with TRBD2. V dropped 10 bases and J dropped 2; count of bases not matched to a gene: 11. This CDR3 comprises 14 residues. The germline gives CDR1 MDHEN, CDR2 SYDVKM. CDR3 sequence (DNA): TGTGCCACCAGAGACGGGGGGATAGCCTACGAGCAGTACTTC. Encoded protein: CATRDGGIAYEQYF.

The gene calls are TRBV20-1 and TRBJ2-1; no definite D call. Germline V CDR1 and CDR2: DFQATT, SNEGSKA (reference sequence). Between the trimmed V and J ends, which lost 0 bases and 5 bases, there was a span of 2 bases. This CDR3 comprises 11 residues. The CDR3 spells CSARENNEQFF. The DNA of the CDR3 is TGCAGTGCTAGAGAGAACAATGAGCAGTTCTTC.

CDR3 amino acids: CASSLEPSGSPNEQYF. CDR3 nucleotides: TGTGCCAGCAGCCTGGAACCTAGCGGGAGTCCCAACGAGCAGTACTTC. The chain carries TRBV5-4 and TRBJ2-7, with TRBD2 matching 10 bases. CDR1 and CDR2 (germline): SGHNT, YYREEE (reference sequence). V lost 4 bases, J lost 5 bases, and 12 bases stayed unmatched. This CDR3 spans 16 amino acids.

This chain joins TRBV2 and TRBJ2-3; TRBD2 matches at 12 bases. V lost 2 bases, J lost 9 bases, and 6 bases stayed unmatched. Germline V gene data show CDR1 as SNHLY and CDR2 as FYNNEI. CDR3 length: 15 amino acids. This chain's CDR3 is CASSERLAGVGTQYF. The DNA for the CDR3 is TGTGCCAGCAGTGAACGACTAGCGGGAGTGGGGACGCAGTATTTT.

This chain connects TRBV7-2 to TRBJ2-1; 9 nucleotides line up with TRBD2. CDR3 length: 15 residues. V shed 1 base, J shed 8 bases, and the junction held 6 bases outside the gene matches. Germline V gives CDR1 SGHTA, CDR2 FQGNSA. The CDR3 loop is CASSLEAGGPYEQFF. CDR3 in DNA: TGTGCCAGCAGCTTAGAGGCGGGAGGGCCCTATGAGCAGTTCTTC.

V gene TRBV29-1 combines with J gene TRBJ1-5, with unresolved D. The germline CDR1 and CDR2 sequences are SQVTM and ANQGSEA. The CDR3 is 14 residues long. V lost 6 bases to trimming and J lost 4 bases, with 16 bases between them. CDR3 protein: CSVKIGRDNQPQHF. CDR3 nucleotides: TGCAGCGTAAAAATAGGGAGGGATAATCAGCCCCAGCATTTT.

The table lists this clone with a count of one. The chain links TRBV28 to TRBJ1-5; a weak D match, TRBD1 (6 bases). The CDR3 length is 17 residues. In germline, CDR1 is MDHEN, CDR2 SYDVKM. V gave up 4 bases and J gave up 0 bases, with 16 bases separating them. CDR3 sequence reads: CASSSTGSQYSNQPQHF. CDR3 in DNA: TGTGCCAGCAGTTCCACAGGGTCCCAGTATAGCAATCAGCCCCAGCATTTT.

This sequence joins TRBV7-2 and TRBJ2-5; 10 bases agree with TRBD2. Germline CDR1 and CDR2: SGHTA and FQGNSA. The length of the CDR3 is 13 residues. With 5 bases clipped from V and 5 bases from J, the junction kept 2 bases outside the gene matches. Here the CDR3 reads CASSGGLAETQYF. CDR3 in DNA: TGTGCCAGCAGCGGGGGACTAGCGGAGACCCAGTACTTC.

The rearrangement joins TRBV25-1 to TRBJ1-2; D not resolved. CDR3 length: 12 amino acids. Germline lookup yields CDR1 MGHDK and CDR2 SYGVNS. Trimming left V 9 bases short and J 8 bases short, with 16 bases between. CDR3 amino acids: CASSWVGAGYTF. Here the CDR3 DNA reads TGTGCCAGTTCATGGGTCGGTGCCGGCTACACCTTC.

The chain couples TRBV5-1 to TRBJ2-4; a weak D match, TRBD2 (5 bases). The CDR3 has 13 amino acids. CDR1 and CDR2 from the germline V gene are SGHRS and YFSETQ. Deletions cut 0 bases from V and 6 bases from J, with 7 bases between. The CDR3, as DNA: TGCGCCAGCAGCTTGGGCGGAGGAAACATTCAGTACTTC. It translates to CASSLGGGNIQYF.

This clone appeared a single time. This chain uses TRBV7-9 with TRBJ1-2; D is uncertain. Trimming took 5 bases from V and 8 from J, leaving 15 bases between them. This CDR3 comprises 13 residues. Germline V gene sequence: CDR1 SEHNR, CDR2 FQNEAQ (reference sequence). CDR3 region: CASSVQTHRGYTF. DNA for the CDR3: TGTGCCAGCAGCGTTCAGACTCACCGAGGCTACACCTTC. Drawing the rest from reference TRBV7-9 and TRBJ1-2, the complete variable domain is DTGVSQNPRHKITKRGQNVTFRCDPISEHNRLYWYRQTLGQGPEFLTYFQNEAQLEKSRLLSDRFSAERPKGSFSTLEIQRTEQGDSAMYLCASSVQTHRGYTFGSGTRLTVV.

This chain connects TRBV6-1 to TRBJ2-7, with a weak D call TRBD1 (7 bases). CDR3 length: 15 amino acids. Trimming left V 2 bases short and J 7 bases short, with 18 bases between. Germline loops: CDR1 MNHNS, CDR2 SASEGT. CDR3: CASSERGRGMGEQYF. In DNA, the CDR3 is TGTGCCAGCAGTGAAAGGGGGCGCGGGATGGGTGAGCAGTACTTC.

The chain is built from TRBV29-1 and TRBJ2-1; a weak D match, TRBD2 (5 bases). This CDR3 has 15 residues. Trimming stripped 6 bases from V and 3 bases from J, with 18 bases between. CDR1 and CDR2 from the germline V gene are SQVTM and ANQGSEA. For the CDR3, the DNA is TGCAGCGTCCCGAGGGCCAACGACTACTACAATGAGCAGTTCTTC. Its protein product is CSVPRANDYYNEQFF.

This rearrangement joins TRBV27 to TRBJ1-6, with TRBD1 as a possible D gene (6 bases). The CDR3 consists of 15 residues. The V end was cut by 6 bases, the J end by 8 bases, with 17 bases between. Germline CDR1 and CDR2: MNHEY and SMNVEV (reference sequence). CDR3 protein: CASSPRTVLHSPLHF. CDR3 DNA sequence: TGTGCCAGCAGCCCCAGGACAGTATTACATTCACCCCTCCACTTT.

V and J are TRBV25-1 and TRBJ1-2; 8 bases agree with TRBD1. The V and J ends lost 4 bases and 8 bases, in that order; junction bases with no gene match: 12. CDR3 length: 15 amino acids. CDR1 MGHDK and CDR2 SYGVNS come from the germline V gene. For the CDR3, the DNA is TGTGCCAGCAGTGCTACGGGACAGGCCCTAAGGGGCTACACCTTC. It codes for CASSATGQALRGYTF.

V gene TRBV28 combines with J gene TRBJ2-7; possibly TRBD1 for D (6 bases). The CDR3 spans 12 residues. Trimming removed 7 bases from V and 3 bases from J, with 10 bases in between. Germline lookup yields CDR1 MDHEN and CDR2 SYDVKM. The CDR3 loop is CASNGQLYEQYF. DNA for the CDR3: TGTGCCAGCAATGGACAGCTCTACGAGCAGTACTTC. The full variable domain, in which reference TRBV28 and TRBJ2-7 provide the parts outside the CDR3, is DVKVTQSSRYLVKRTGEKVFLECVQDMDHENMFWYRQDPGLGLRLIYFSYDVKMKEKGDIPEGYSVSREKKERFSLILESASTNQTSMYLCASNGQLYEQYFGPGTRLTVT.

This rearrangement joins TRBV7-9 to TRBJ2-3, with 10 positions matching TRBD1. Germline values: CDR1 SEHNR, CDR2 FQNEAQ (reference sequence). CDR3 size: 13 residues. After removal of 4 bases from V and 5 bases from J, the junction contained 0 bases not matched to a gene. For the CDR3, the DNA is TGTGCCAGCAGCTGGGACAGGGGAGATACGCAGTATTTT. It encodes CASSWDRGDTQYF.

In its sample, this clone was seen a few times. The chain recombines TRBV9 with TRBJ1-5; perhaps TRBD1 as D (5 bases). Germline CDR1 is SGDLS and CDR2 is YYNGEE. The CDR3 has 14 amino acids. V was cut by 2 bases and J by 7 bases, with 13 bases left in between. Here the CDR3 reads CASSVGDTGQPQHF. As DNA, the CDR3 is TGTGCCAGCAGCGTGGGGGATACGGGCCAGCCCCAGCATTTT.